The clone carrying this T cell receptor beta chain turned up a few times. What it binds is unknown. Sequencing of dividing CFSE-low cells from the MLR defined alloreactive TCRbeta sequences. Data came from immunoSEQ multiplex PCR; TCRdb stores just in-frame clones and leaves some out. The sample holds several thousand clones, roughly 39% seen once. Germline loops: CDR1 SGHNT, CDR2 YYREEE (reference sequence). This CDR3 is 17 amino acids long. The V and J ends lost 5 bases and 5 bases, in that order; junction bases with no gene match: 15. This sample is part of a study of T cell clones after liver transplantation.

The sequence was obtained from a human patient who received a liver transplant. The graft donor may have contributed some T cells. The rearrangement links TRBV5-4 to TRBJ2-3; 9 bases are shared with TRBD2. The sample was CD4+ T cells from cultured PBMCs. The CDR3 DNA is TGTGCCAGCAGTCTCGGTGGGGCGGGAGGGCCGGGAGATACGCAGTATTTT. It yields the protein CASSLGGAGGPGDTQYF.